A selection of T cell receptor beta chains follows, all from one sample in a study of cytomegalovirus exposure and HLA in healthy donors. The assay was immunoSEQ multiplex PCR, and TCRdb's table has in-frame clones only and misses some. The table has about 86,000 clones, about 71% seen once. The material sequenced was PBMCs. The receptor set was obtained from a man in his sixties in good health and CMV-seronegative. CDR3s include the opening cysteine and the closing phenylalanine or tryptophan. A D gene is named only where the DNA matches it firmly. Clone size, where shown, is once, few, many, or a class for clones that have expanded.

clone_size	d_call	v_call	j_call	cdr3_nt	cdr3_aa
-	TRBD2	TRBV7-7	TRBJ2-2	TGTGCTACCCTAGCGGGGGGGCCGGACGGGGAGCTGTTTTTT	CATLAGGPDGELFF
-	TRBD2	TRBV19	TRBJ2-3	TGTGCCAGTACGGGGGGGGCAGATACGCAGTATTTT	CASTGGADTQYF
-	TRBD2	TRBV29-1	TRBJ2-7	TGCAGCGGGGGACTAGCTGGCGAGCAGTACTTC	CSGGLAGEQYF
-	TRBD1	TRBV5-4	TRBJ1-4	TGTGTCAGCAGCGTCGACAGGGGATCTAATGAAAAACTGTTTTTT	CVSSVDRGSNEKLFF
-	-	TRBV28	TRBJ2-3	TGTGCCAGCAGTTCAGAAGCGGGCGGCACAGATACGCAGTATTTT	CASSSEAGGTDTQYF
-	TRBD2	TRBV5-4	TRBJ2-2	TGTGCCAGCAGCATAACTAGCGGGACAAGACTCGGGGAGCTGTTTTTT	CASSITSGTRLGELFF
few	-	TRBV19	TRBJ2-2	TGTGCCAGTAGGGACACGTCCTATACCGGGGAGCTGTTTTTT	CASRDTSYTGELFF
-	TRBD1	TRBV5-1	TRBJ2-1	TGCGCCAGCAGCTCCGATGGACAGGGGAAGTTCTTC	CASSSDGQGKFF
few	TRBD1	TRBV2	TRBJ2-7	TGTGCCAGCAGCCCACAGGGGGCTTTGTACGAGCAGTACTTC	CASSPQGALYEQYF
-	-	TRBV6-1	TRBJ2-4	TGTGCCAGCGGGGCAGGGTACGGCATTCAGTACTTC	CASGAGYGIQYF
once	-	TRBV7-2	TRBJ1-1	TGTGCCAGCACCTATGACCCGTCCGGAGATGAAGCTTTCTTT	CASTYDPSGDEAFF
-	-	TRBV6-1	TRBJ2-1	TGTGCCAGCGGGGCCAGGGAATACAATGAGCAGTTCTTC	CASGAREYNEQFF
-	TRBD1	TRBV7-2	TRBJ2-3	TGTGCCAGCAGCACGGACAGGGGAGCAGATACGCAGTATTTT	CASSTDRGADTQYF
-	TRBD2	TRBV5-6	TRBJ2-3	TGTGCCAGCAGCTTGGGACTAGCTGGGGATACGCAGTATTTT	CASSLGLAGDTQYF
-	-	TRBV4-1	TRBJ1-5	TGCGCCAGCAGCCAAATCTCCGATCAGCCCCAGCATTTT	CASSQISDQPQHF
-	TRBD1	TRBV14	TRBJ2-7	TGTGCCAGCAGCCAAGCCGGGACAGGAGCCTACGAGCAGTACTTC	CASSQAGTGAYEQYF
-	-	TRBV6-1	TRBJ2-7	TGTGCCAGTGCTACCTACGAGCAGTACTTC	CASATYEQYF
-	-	TRBV15	TRBJ1-3	TGTGCCACCAGCAAGGCACGGGGAAGTGGAAACACCATATATTTT	CATSKARGSGNTIYF
-	TRBD1	TRBV4-1	TRBJ1-5	TGCGCCAGCAGCCAATTCGGGACAGGGGGCCTTGGCAATCAGCCCCAGCATTTT	CASSQFGTGGLGNQPQHF
few	-	TRBV4-3	TRBJ1-1	TGCGCCAGCAGCGGGGGGACGGGTGACACTGAAGCTTTCTTT	CASSGGTGDTEAFF
-	TRBD2	TRBV30	TRBJ2-3	TGTGCCGGGACTAGCGGGATGGGTTATACGCAGTATTTT	CAGTSGMGYTQYF
few	-	TRBV4-3	TRBJ2-2	TGCGCCAGCAGCCAGAGAGTAGTGGACACCGGGGAGCTGTTTTTT	CASSQRVVDTGELFF
-	TRBD1	TRBV4-3	TRBJ1-5	TGCGCCAGCAGCGAGGGGGCTTGGGGAAATCAGCCCCAGCATTTT	CASSEGAWGNQPQHF
-	-	TRBV7-9	TRBJ2-1	TGTGCTACCCGCCCGGGGTCAAATGAGCAGTTCTTC	CATRPGSNEQFF
few	-	TRBV7-9	TRBJ1-2	TGTGCCAGCAGCCAAGTCGAACAGATCTATGGCTACACCTTC	CASSQVEQIYGYTF
few	-	TRBV5-1	TRBJ2-3	TGCGCCAGCAGCCTGGGGGGAGCAGATACGCAGTATTTT	CASSLGGADTQYF
-	-	TRBV19	TRBJ1-1	TGTGCCAGTAGTATATATTACAGGAACACTGAAGCTTTCTTT	CASSIYYRNTEAFF
-	-	TRBV6-1	TRBJ1-4	TGTGCCAGCAGTGAAATGTTCTTGCGGGGCGAAAAACTGTTTTTT	CASSEMFLRGEKLFF
-	-	TRBV12-5	TRBJ1-1	TGTGCTAGTGGATCCGACAGCGAGAACACTGAAGCTTTCTTT	CASGSDSENTEAFF
medium-sized	-	TRBV19	TRBJ2-3	TGTGCCAGTAGTACCACTTTGGGGGGTGGCCCAGATACGCAGTATTTT	CASSTTLGGGPDTQYF
-	TRBD1	TRBV5-4	TRBJ2-1	TGTGCCAGCAGCTCCAACAGGGGGGCTCAGTTCTTC	CASSSNRGAQFF
-	TRBD1	TRBV6-5	TRBJ1-1	TGTGCCAGCAGCTGGACAGGGGCACACACTGAAGCTTTCTTT	CASSWTGAHTEAFF
few	TRBD1	TRBV30	TRBJ1-2	TGTGCCTGGAGACAGGGGGACTATGGCTACACCTTC	CAWRQGDYGYTF
-	-	TRBV7-9	TRBJ2-7	TGTGCCAGCAGCTTAGCAAGACTAGTAGAAGACGAGCAGTACTTC	CASSLARLVEDEQYF
-	TRBD2	TRBV27	TRBJ2-7	TGTGCCAGCAGGTCCGGGACTAGCGGGGGAATAGAGCAGTACTTC	CASRSGTSGGIEQYF